A single sample gave rise to the 13 T cell receptor beta chains below, sequenced in a study of blood T cell repertoires in COVID-19. TCRdb keeps only in-frame clones here, not all; method: immunoSEQ multiplex PCR. The sample holds roughly 390,000 clones, more than 70% seen once. Material for sequencing was peripheral blood. The source of these receptors is a woman aged 30 to 39 with COVID-19, enrolled during active disease.

The chain is built from TRBV4-1 and TRBJ2-3, with D possibly TRBD1 on 5 matching bases. The germline V gene encodes CDR1 MGHRA and CDR2 YSYEKL. V lost 2 bases, J lost 3 bases, and 6 bases lay in between. The CDR3 runs 13 residues. CDR3 sequence: CASSQSGTDTQYF. CDR3 bases: TGCGCCAGCAGCCAATCAGGGACAGATACGCAGTATTTT.

The rearrangement joins TRBV6-6 to TRBJ1-6; TRBD1 matches 8 bases. Trimming at V came to 5 bases and at J to 10 bases, leaving 16 bases not matched to a gene. Germline V gives CDR1 MNHNY, CDR2 SVGAGI (reference sequence). The CDR3 length is 17 residues. The CDR3 loop reads CASSPNQGAQSQSPLHF. CDR3 bases: TGTGCCAGCAGTCCCAATCAGGGGGCCCAAAGTCAGTCACCCCTCCACTTT.

The chain uses TRBV5-1 and TRBJ2-5, with 11 positions matching TRBD2. Per the germline V gene, CDR1 is SGHRS and CDR2 is YFSETQ. J lost 4 bases, V lost 3 bases, and 2 bases had no gene match. This CDR3 has 14 residues. The CDR3 is CASSSGTSGETQYF. DNA for the CDR3: TGCGCCAGCAGCTCCGGGACTAGCGGAGAGACCCAGTACTTC.

V is TRBV2 and J is TRBJ1-2; 7 bases line up with TRBD1. Looked up from germline, CDR1 is SNHLY and CDR2 is FYNNEI. The CDR3 totals 14 residues. J lost 8 bases, V lost 6 bases, and 12 bases had no gene match. The DNA of the CDR3 is TGTGCCAGCAGCTTTGGACAGGCGCTTACGGGCTACACCTTC. Translation gives CASSFGQALTGYTF. The entire variable domain, with the rest obtained from reference TRBV2 and TRBJ1-2, is as follows: EPEVTQTPSHQVTQMGQEVILRCVPISNHLYFYWYRQILGQKVEFLVSFYNNEISEKSEIFDDQFSVERPDGSNFTLKIRSTKLEDSAMYFCASSFGQALTGYTFGSGTRLTVV.

V usage is TRBV2 and J usage is TRBJ1-5; D is perhaps TRBD1 (5 bases). Germline CDR1 reads SNHLY; CDR2 reads FYNNEI. The CDR3 length is 15 residues. With 2 bases removed from V and 0 bases from J, the gap between germline ends came to 8 bases. CDR3 loop: CASSERQSSNQPQHF. CDR3 DNA: TGTGCCAGCAGTGAAAGACAGTCTAGCAATCAGCCCCAGCATTTT.

V is TRBV11-2 and J is TRBJ1-3; D remains ambiguous. This CDR3 is 15 amino acids long. The V end was cut by 1 base, the J end by 2 bases, with 9 bases between. CDR1 SGHAT and CDR2 FQNNGV come from the germline V gene. Here the CDR3 DNA reads TGTGCCAGCAGCTTAGCTGGTGCTACTGGAAACACCATATATTTT. This sequence encodes CASSLAGATGNTIYF.

This chain uses TRBV19 with TRBJ2-3; 7 bases are a match to TRBD2. Trimming at V came to 7 bases and at J to 3 bases, leaving 10 bases not matched to a gene. Germline V gene data show CDR1 as LNHDA and CDR2 as SQIVND (reference sequence). The CDR3 has 15 residues. As DNA, the CDR3 is TGTGCCAGTACCCGAAGCGGGGCAGGGACAGATACGCAGTATTTT. Amino acid sequence: CASTRSGAGTDTQYF.

V is TRBV28 and J is TRBJ1-4, with D unclear. Germline V CDR1 and CDR2: MDHEN, SYDVKM. CDR3 length: 14 residues. V lost 5 bases, J lost 3 bases, and 10 bases lay in between. The CDR3 DNA reads TGTGCCAGCAGTCGACTAATGGCTAATGAAAAACTGTTTTTT. Translating it yields CASSRLMANEKLFF.

The chain uses TRBV7-2 and TRBJ2-3; 13 bases are a match to TRBD2. Germline V CDR1 and CDR2: SGHTA, FQGNSA. Trimming removed 5 bases from V and 4 bases from J; junction bases left unmatched: 3. The CDR3 runs 15 residues. The CDR3 here is CASSRGLAGADTQYF. The CDR3 bases are TGTGCCAGCAGCCGCGGACTAGCGGGAGCAGATACGCAGTATTTT.

The chain employs TRBV6-2 or TRBV6-3 and TRBJ2-1; TRBD1 agrees at 10 bases. V lost 2 bases, J lost 2 bases, and 3 bases stayed unmatched. Germline V CDR1 and CDR2: MNHEY, SVGEGT. The CDR3 has 16 residues. The CDR3 region has the DNA TGTGCCAGCAGTTACCGAGACAGGGGGCCCTACAATGAGCAGTTCTTC. Its translation is CASSYRDRGPYNEQFF.

The J gene is TRBJ1-4, the V gene TRBV6-5, with D perhaps matching TRBD1 (5 bases). CDR3 length equals 16 residues. CDR1 and CDR2 (germline): MNHEY, SVGAGI. The V gene lost 2 bases and the J gene lost 7 bases, with 17 bases spanning the gap. The CDR3 DNA follows: TGTGCCAGCAGTTACCGAAGCAGTTTGGGGGGTGAAAAACTGTTTTTT. Protein: CASSYRSSLGGEKLFF.

This chain's CDR3 is CASSRGGGLHF. The CDR3 DNA reads TGTGCCAGCAGTCGAGGGGGGGGTCTGCATTTT. The chain carries TRBV6-6 and TRBJ1-5; tentatively, D is TRBD1 (6 bases). CDR1 and CDR2 from the germline V gene are MNHNY and SVGAGI (reference sequence). The CDR3 spans 11 residues. The V end lost 5 bases, the J end lost 15 bases, and 14 bases lay between the germline ends.

J is TRBJ2-1 and V is TRBV2; 7 bases map to TRBD1. Unmatched junction bases numbered 12, after V lost 9 bases and J lost 4 bases. CDR1 is SNHLY, CDR2 FYNNEI, per germline. CDR3 length: 15 amino acids. The CDR3 protein is CASSTRTGFYNEQFF. CDR3 DNA: TGTGCCAGTTCGACTCGGACAGGATTTTACAATGAGCAGTTCTTC.